This record covers a single TCR beta chain. This record comes from a study of CD8+ T cells in alopecia areata. Following extraction, RNA underwent reverse transcription to cDNA, which served as the sequencing template. Profiled with immunoSEQ multiplex PCR; TCRdb holds only in-frame clones, not every one. The table lists some 220,000 clones, roughly 56% of them singletons. V lost 1 base to trimming and J lost 5 bases; unmatched junction nucleotides: 5. Germline V gives CDR1 SGHTA, CDR2 FQGNSA. The CDR3 sequence is 15 residues long. Treatment specified: oral pan-JAK inhibitor, 5-10 mg twice daily. Specimen: CD4+ T cells sorted from blood, collected at week 4, from a patient treated with tofacitinib. The chain links TRBV7-2 to TRBJ1-5, with 7 bases aligning to TRBD1. The clonotype was recovered from a human donor with alopecia areata. The CDR3 protein is CASSLGGTADQPQHF. The CDR3, as DNA: TGTGCCAGCAGCTTAGGGGGGACAGCCGATCAGCCCCAGCATTTT.